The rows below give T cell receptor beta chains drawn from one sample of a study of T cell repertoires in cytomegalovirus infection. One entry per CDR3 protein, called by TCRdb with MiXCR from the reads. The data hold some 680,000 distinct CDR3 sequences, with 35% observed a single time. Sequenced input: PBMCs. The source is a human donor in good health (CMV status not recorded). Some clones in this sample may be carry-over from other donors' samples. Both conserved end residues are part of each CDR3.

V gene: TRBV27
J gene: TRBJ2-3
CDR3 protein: CASSPLAGSGTDTQYF

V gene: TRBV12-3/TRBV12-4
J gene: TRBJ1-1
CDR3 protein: CASSTQGRGNTEAFF

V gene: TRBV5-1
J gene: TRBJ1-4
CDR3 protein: CASSWGTAGKLFF

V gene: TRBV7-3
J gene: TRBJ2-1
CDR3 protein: CASSANTGGEQFF

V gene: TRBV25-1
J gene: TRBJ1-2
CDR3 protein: CASSDSTRGRGSGYTF

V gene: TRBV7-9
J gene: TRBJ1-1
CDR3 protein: CASRLDRAGYTEAFF

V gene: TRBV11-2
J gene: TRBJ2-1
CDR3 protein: CASSFLDIPGYNEQFF

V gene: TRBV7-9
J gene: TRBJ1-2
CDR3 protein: CASSPGRTGIRHYGYTF

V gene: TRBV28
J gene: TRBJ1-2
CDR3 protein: CASREVGDYGYTF

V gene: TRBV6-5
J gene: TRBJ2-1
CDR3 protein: CASSIRTSGNNEQFF

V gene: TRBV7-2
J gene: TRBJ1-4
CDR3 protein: CASSLQRPGKWGEKLFF

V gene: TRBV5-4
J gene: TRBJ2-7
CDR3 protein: CASSTPETGELRYEQYF

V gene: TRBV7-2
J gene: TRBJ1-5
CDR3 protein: CASSLGYQPQHF

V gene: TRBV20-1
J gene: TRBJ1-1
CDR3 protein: CSAEEGHGYTEAFF

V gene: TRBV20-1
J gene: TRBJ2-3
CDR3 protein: CSARDFRGAKETDTQYF

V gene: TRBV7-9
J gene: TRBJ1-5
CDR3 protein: CASSRGQDSNQPQHF

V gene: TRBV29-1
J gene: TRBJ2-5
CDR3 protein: CSGRGRGETQYF

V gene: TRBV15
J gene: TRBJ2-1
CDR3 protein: CATSRRTGLRNNEQFF

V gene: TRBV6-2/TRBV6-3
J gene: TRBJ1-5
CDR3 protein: CASSYARMGLKNQPQHF

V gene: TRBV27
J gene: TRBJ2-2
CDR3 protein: CASSLLSSGGGNTGELFF

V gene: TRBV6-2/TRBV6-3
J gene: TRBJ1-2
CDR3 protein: CASSSSLGQGFYGYTF

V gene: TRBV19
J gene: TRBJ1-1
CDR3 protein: CASSDSGTVNTEAFF

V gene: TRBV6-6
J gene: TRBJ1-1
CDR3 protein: CASSYSGSLPEAFF

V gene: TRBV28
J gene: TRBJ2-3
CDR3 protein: CASSPQQGFGTDTQYF

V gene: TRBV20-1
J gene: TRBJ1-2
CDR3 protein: CSARVRDYYGYTF

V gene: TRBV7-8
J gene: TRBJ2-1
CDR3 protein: CASSPTLAGGPVYNEQFF

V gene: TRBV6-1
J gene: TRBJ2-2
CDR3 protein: CASSEEGRETGELFF

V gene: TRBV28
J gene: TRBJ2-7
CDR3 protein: CASNLEAGAEQYF